This passage covers 2 T cell receptor beta chains from one sample sequenced in a study of T cells after yellow fever vaccination. TCRdb reprocessed the 5' RACE reads with MiXCR, giving one entry per CDR3 protein. The data contain about 260,000 distinct CDR3 sequences, around 5.2% of them singletons. The specimen comprised CD4+ T cells sorted from PBMCs, sampled on the day of the yellow fever booster vaccination. These receptors were collected from a man between 18 and 35 years old who received the YFV17D yellow fever vaccine.

This clonotype was recorded a few times. The chain uses TRBV4-3 and TRBJ1-2, with 7 bases fitting TRBD1. CDR1 LGHNA and CDR2 YSLEER come from the germline V gene. V lost 0 bases and J lost 6; bases outside the gene matches: 4. The CDR3 sequence is 14 residues long. Written as DNA, the CDR3 is TGCGCCAGCAGCCAAGATTGGGACAGCGATGGCTACACCTTC. Residues: CASSQDWDSDGYTF.

The chain carries TRBV7-3 and TRBJ2-6; perhaps D is TRBD1 or TRBD2 (5 bases each). V was shortened by 6 bases and J by 4 bases, with 10 bases between the two germline ends. The germline V gene has CDR1 SGHTA and CDR2 FQGTGA. The length of the CDR3 is 14 residues. CDR3 sequence: CASSGGGGANVLTF. In DNA, the CDR3 is TGTGCCAGCAGTGGGGGTGGCGGGGCCAACGTCCTGACTTTC.